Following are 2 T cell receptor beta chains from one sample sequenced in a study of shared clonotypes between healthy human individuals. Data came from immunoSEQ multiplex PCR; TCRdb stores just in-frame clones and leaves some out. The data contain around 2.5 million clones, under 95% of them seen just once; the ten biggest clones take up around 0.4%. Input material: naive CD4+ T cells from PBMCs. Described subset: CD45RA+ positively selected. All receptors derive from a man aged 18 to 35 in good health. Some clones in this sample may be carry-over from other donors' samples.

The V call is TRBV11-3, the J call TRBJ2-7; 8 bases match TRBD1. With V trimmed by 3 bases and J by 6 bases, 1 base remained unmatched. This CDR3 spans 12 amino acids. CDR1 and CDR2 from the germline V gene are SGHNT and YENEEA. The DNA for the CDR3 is TGTGCCAGCAGCTTTACAGGGGGCGAGCAGTACTTC. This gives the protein CASSFTGGEQYF. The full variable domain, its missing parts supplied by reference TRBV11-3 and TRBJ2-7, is EAGVVQSPRYKIIEKKQPVAFWCNPISGHNTLYWYLQNLGQGPELLIRYENEEAVDDSQLPKDRFSAERLKGVDSTLKIQPAELGDSAVYLCASSFTGGEQYFGPGTRLTVT.

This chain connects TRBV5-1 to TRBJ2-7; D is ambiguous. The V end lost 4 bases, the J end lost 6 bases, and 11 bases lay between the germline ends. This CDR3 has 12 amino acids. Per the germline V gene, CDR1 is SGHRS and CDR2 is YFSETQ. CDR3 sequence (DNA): TGCGCCAGCAGCCCGACCAGCCCCGAGCAGTACTTC. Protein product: CASSPTSPEQYF.